What follows are 25 T cell receptor beta chains derived from one specimen sequenced in a study of blood T cell repertoires in COVID-19. Some clones are missing from TCRdb's copy, which holds only in-frame ones; the method was immunoSEQ multiplex PCR. The sample has about 150,000 clones, roughly 86% seen once. Sequenced: peripheral blood. Every receptor here comes from an elderly woman with COVID-19, enrolled during active disease.

The V gene is TRBV7-8, the J gene TRBJ2-2; perhaps TRBD2 as D (6 bases). Trimming removed 1 base at V and 1 base at J, with 16 bases between. The CDR3 is 18 residues long. Germline V gene lookup returns CDR1 SGHVS and CDR2 FQNEAQ. The CDR3, as DNA: TGTGCCAGCAGCTTAGTAATTAGCGGACGCCTGAACACCGGGGAGCTGTTTTTT. Protein sequence: CASSLVISGRLNTGELFF. Full variable domain (missing parts from reference TRBV7-8 and TRBJ2-2): GAGVSQSPRYKVAKRGQDVALRCDPISGHVSLFWYQQALGQGPEFLTYFQNEAQLDKSGLPSDRFFAERPEGSVSTLKIQRTQQEDSAVYLCASSLVISGRLNTGELFFGEGSRLTVL.

The chain joins TRBV20-1 to TRBJ1-4, with 7 bases matching TRBD1. This CDR3 comprises 17 residues. Trimming cost V 3 bases and J 0 bases; bases outside gene matches: 10. Germline values: CDR1 DFQATT, CDR2 SNEGSKA (reference sequence). CDR3 region: CSASEMTGITTNEKLFF. DNA of the CDR3: TGCAGTGCTAGTGAAATGACAGGGATTACAACTAATGAAAAACTGTTTTTT.

This chain joins TRBV5-1 and TRBJ1-6, with D uncertain. V gave up 0 bases and J gave up 5 bases, with 9 bases separating them. Per the germline V gene, CDR1 is SGHRS and CDR2 is YFSETQ. The CDR3 loop spans 15 amino acids. This CDR3 reads CASSLETGNNSPLHF. The CDR3 DNA reads as TGCGCCAGCAGCTTGGAGACGGGAAATAATTCACCCCTCCACTTT. The variable domain in full, completed from reference TRBV5-1 and TRBJ1-6, reads KAGVTQTPRYLIKTRGQQVTLSCSPISGHRSVSWYQQTPGQGLQFLFEYFSETQRNKGNFPGRFSGRQFSNSRSEMNVSTLELGDSALYLCASSLETGNNSPLHFGNGTRLTVT.

The chain couples TRBV4-1 to TRBJ2-1; 7 bases line up with TRBD1. With V trimmed by 2 bases and J by 3 bases, 4 bases remained unmatched. The germline V gene encodes CDR1 MGHRA and CDR2 YSYEKL. The CDR3 spans 15 residues. The CDR3 sequence is CASSQTTGNYNEQFF. The CDR3 DNA is TGCGCCAGCAGCCAAACGACAGGGAACTACAATGAGCAGTTCTTC.

The gene calls are TRBV2 and TRBJ1-4; the match to TRBD1 covers 7 bases. The CDR3 totals 14 residues. The germline V gene encodes CDR1 SNHLY and CDR2 FYNNEI. V gave up 8 bases and J gave up 4 bases; unmatched junction bases: 7. CDR3 sequence reads: CASGRGTVNEKLFF. For the CDR3, the DNA is TGTGCCAGCGGAAGAGGGACAGTTAATGAAAAACTGTTTTTT.

This clone was seen just once. The chain joins TRBV18 to TRBJ1-2; D is undetermined. This CDR3 comprises 13 residues. Germline V gives CDR1 KGHSH, CDR2 LQKENI. V was trimmed by 2 bases and J by 3 bases, leaving 7 bases between them. The CDR3 spells CASSPGEDYGYTF. In DNA form, the CDR3 reads TGTGCCAGCTCACCAGGGGAGGACTATGGCTACACCTTC.

The CDR3 DNA sequence: TGTGCCAGCAGTGTAAATAGCGGGAAGAGAGAGACCCAGTACTTC. Its translation is CASSVNSGKRETQYF. V usage is TRBV2 and J usage is TRBJ2-5; 8 bases are shared with TRBD2. V lost 4 bases to trimming and J lost 4 bases; unmatched junction nucleotides: 8. The CDR3 runs 15 residues. CDR1 and CDR2 from the germline V gene are SNHLY and FYNNEI.

The V and J genes are TRBV28 and TRBJ2-6; D not certain. This CDR3 is 14 amino acids long. V gave up 3 bases and J gave up 4 bases, with 7 bases separating them. CDR1 and CDR2 (germline): MDHEN, SYDVKM. The CDR3, as DNA: TGTGCCAGCAGTTTGGGCGCGGGGGCCAACGTCCTGACTTTC. Translation gives CASSLGAGANVLTF.

This clone came up a few times. V gene TRBV3-1 (or the pseudogene TRBV3-2) combines with J gene TRBJ2-5, with 7 bases that match TRBD1. The V and J ends lost 0 bases and 7 bases, in that order; junction bases with no gene match: 8. Germline CDR1 is LGHDT and CDR2 is YNNKEL (reference sequence). The CDR3 sequence is 15 residues long. In DNA form, the CDR3 reads TGTGCCAGCAGCCAAGATACAGGGGCCCAGGGGACCCAGTACTTC. Translated: CASSQDTGAQGTQYF.

This rearrangement joins TRBV7-9 to TRBJ2-3, with D maybe TRBD1 (6 bases). V lost 5 bases and J lost 1, with 10 bases in between. Germline V gene lookup returns CDR1 SEHNR and CDR2 FQNEAQ (reference sequence). The CDR3 totals 14 residues. The CDR3 DNA is TGTGCCAGCAGCACCCAGGGGCGCACAGATACGCAGTATTTT. It is translated as CASSTQGRTDTQYF.

This clone was recorded a few times. This rearrangement joins TRBV6-5 to TRBJ1-3; D may be TRBD1 (6 bases). The CDR3 runs to 14 residues. The V gene's germline CDR1 is MNHEY and CDR2 SVGAGI. Trimming pared 6 bases from V and 0 bases from J, leaving 9 bases between. The CDR3 DNA reads as TGTGCCAGCAGGCCCAGGGGCTCTGGAAACACCATATATTTT. Translation gives CASRPRGSGNTIYF.

The chain carries TRBV24-1 and TRBJ1-1; a weak D match, TRBD1 (6 bases). V was clipped by 2 bases and J by 1 base, with 10 bases between them. The CDR3 extends over 15 amino acids. Germline-derived CDR1 and CDR2 are KGHDR and SFDVKD. CDR3 region: CATSDSGGRNTEAFF. The CDR3 nucleotides are TGTGCCACCAGTGATTCGGGGGGCCGGAACACTGAAGCTTTCTTT.

This chain links TRBV7-2 with TRBJ2-7, with 7 positions matching TRBD2. CDR3 length: 14 amino acids. In germline, CDR1 is SGHTA, CDR2 FQGNSA. Losses at the gene ends were 1 base for V and 7 bases for J; bases not matched to a gene: 7. Here the CDR3 reads CASSLVGRGDEQYF. DNA for the CDR3: TGTGCCAGCAGCTTAGTTGGACGGGGGGATGAGCAGTACTTC.

The chain uses TRBV6-2 or TRBV6-3 and TRBJ1-4; D gene ambiguous. The CDR3 loop spans 15 amino acids. The germline V and J ends were trimmed by 5 bases and 8 bases, with 18 bases remaining between them. Germline lookup yields CDR1 MNHEY and CDR2 SVGEGT. The CDR3, as DNA: TGTGCCAGCAGTCAACGCCTGGTGACGGGAGAAAAACTGTTTTTT. Its translation: CASSQRLVTGEKLFF.

Note on this clone: The same CDR3 is also encoded by other DNA sequences in this sample. In DNA, the CDR3 is TGTGCCAGCAGTTTCGTCAGCTACGAGCAGTACTTC. This encodes CASSFVSYEQYF. The V and J genes are TRBV28 and TRBJ2-7; no clear D gene. The germline V and J ends were trimmed by 3 bases and 3 bases, with 6 bases remaining between them. This CDR3 comprises 12 residues. Germline loops: CDR1 MDHEN, CDR2 SYDVKM.

The chain joins TRBV5-1 to TRBJ2-5; 9 bases are shared with TRBD1. The CDR3 is made up of 16 amino acids. Germline-derived CDR1 and CDR2 are SGHRS and YFSETQ. Germline trimming cut 4 bases from V and 2 bases from J; bases unmatched to any gene: 9. CDR3 DNA sequence: TGCGCCAGCAGCATACAGGGGGCCGGAGCACAAGAGACCCAGTACTTC. It translates to CASSIQGAGAQETQYF.

V and J are TRBV6-5 and TRBJ1-6, with no clear D. Germline V gene lookup returns CDR1 MNHEY and CDR2 SVGAGI. The CDR3 loop spans 14 amino acids. Trimming stripped 4 bases from V and 6 bases from J, with 10 bases between. The CDR3 loop reads CASSLASFNSPLHF. As DNA, the CDR3 is TGTGCCAGCAGTTTGGCCAGTTTTAATTCACCCCTCCACTTT.

V gene TRBV4-3 combines with J gene TRBJ2-2, with 10 bases that match TRBD1. The CDR3 length is 16 residues. Germline V gives CDR1 LGHNA, CDR2 YSLEER. V lost 3 bases to trimming and J lost 4 bases; unmatched junction nucleotides: 5. For the CDR3, the DNA is TGCGCCAGCAGCCAGACAGGGGGCGTCGTCACCGGGGAGCTGTTTTTT. This gives the protein CASSQTGGVVTGELFF.

The chain couples TRBV6-6 to TRBJ1-1; perhaps TRBD1 as D (6 bases). V was pared by 2 bases and J by 3 bases, with 10 bases between. This CDR3 is 14 amino acids long. The germline gives CDR1 MNHNY, CDR2 SVGAGI (reference sequence). The chain's CDR3 is CASSYADSHTEAFF. As DNA, the CDR3 is TGTGCCAGCAGTTACGCGGACAGTCACACTGAAGCTTTCTTT.

A note on this clone: Different DNA sequences within this sample yield the same CDR3. V and J are TRBV6-2 or TRBV6-3 and TRBJ2-7; D is unclear. The CDR3 sequence is 11 residues long. CDR1 and CDR2 (germline): MNHEY, SVGEGT. The ends were cut back, 5 bases at V and 3 bases at J, with 5 bases in the middle. For the CDR3, the DNA is TGTGCCAGCAGTCACAGCTACGAGCAGTACTTC. Residues: CASSHSYEQYF.

This chain joins TRBV7-9 and TRBJ2-7; 12 bases agree with TRBD1. The CDR3 consists of 19 residues. Germline assignment: CDR1 SEHNR and CDR2 FQNEAQ (reference sequence). The junction had 12 bases not matched to a gene; V was cut back by 3 bases and J by 0 bases. Here the CDR3 reads CASSLGPGTGGFRSYEQYF. The CDR3 DNA reads TGTGCCAGCAGCTTGGGTCCCGGGACAGGGGGCTTTCGCTCCTACGAGCAGTACTTC.

The rearrangement uses TRBV9 and TRBJ1-1; no definite D call. V was clipped by 1 base and J by 1 base, with 5 bases between them. The CDR3 is 13 residues long. Germline lookup yields CDR1 SGDLS and CDR2 YYNGEE. The CDR3 protein is CASSVISNTEAFF. CDR3 DNA sequence: TGTGCCAGCAGCGTAATCTCGAACACTGAAGCTTTCTTT. Full variable domain (outside the CDR3, taken from reference TRBV9 and TRBJ1-1): DSGVTQTPKHLITATGQRVTLRCSPRSGDLSVYWYQQSLDQGLQFLIQYYNGEERAKGNILERFSAQQFPDLHSELNLSSLELGDSALYFCASSVISNTEAFFGQGTRLTVV.

The genes are TRBV2 and TRBJ1-1; D is unresolved. The germline V and J ends were trimmed by 3 bases and 2 bases, with 10 bases remaining between them. The CDR3 sequence is 14 residues long. Germline lookup yields CDR1 SNHLY and CDR2 FYNNEI. In DNA, the CDR3 is TGTGCCAGCAGTGACGAGGTACTAAACACTGAAGCTTTCTTT. Protein: CASSDEVLNTEAFF.

As concerns this clone: Without the conserved terminal phenylalanine or tryptophan, this CDR3 likely stems from a read error. The limits of the CDR3 on the DNA are not certain, so only TCRdb's listed CDR3 is given. The chain carries TRBV2 and TRBJ1-1; the listed D gene, TRBD1, was not tested against the DNA. The CDR3 region is 8 residues in length, termini included. CDR1 SNHLY and CDR2 FYNNEI come from the germline V gene. This CDR3 reads CASLGPLV.

The rearrangement joins TRBV2 to TRBJ1-4; 7 bases map to TRBD1. The CDR3 totals 14 residues. With 8 bases clipped from V and 5 bases from J, the junction kept 8 bases outside the gene matches. The V gene's germline CDR1 is SNHLY and CDR2 FYNNEI. The CDR3 loop is CASASGQLNEKLFF. The CDR3, as DNA: TGTGCCAGCGCCTCGGGACAGCTGAATGAAAAACTGTTTTTT.